What follows are 29 T cell receptor beta chains derived from one specimen sequenced in a study of shared clonotypes between healthy human individuals. Method: immunoSEQ multiplex PCR; TCRdb's copy keeps in-frame clones and lacks some. The profile shows about 1,500,000 clones, roughly 96% of them singletons. The specimen sequenced was naive CD4+ T cells sorted from blood. As to subset: CD45RA+ positively selected. These receptors were collected from a man aged 25-40 years in good health.

The J gene is TRBJ2-6, the V gene TRBV27; D call uncertain. V dropped 3 bases and J dropped 0 bases, with 3 bases sitting between them. There are 14 residues in the CDR3. CDR1 and CDR2 from the germline V gene are MNHEY and SMNVEV (reference sequence). CDR3 nucleotide sequence: TGTGCCAGCAGTTTCAGCTCTGGGGCCAACGTCCTGACTTTC. Amino acids: CASSFSSGANVLTF.

The chain carries TRBV4-3 and TRBJ2-3; no clear D gene. The germline CDR1 and CDR2 sequences are LGHNA and YSLEER. CDR3 length: 14 residues. The V end lost 4 bases, the J end lost 1 base, and 9 bases lay between the germline ends. CDR3 nucleotides: TGCGCCAGCAGCCCAGACACTGGCACAGATACGCAGTATTTT. Translated, it gives CASSPDTGTDTQYF.

The V gene is TRBV6-5, the J gene TRBJ1-5; no clear D. Germline CDR1 is MNHEY and CDR2 is SVGAGI. Trimming removed 6 bases from V and 11 bases from J, with 14 bases in between. The CDR3 covers 12 residues. Here the CDR3 reads CASRTILGTQHF. In nucleotides, the CDR3 is TGTGCCAGCAGGACTATACTCGGGACCCAGCATTTT.

The chain combines TRBV13 with TRBJ2-3; D gene uncertain. CDR3 length equals 13 residues. V was trimmed by 2 bases and J by 2 bases, leaving 5 bases between them. Per the germline V gene, CDR1 is PRHDT and CDR2 is FYEKMQ (reference sequence). CDR3 residues: CASSLRYTDTQYF. The CDR3, as DNA: TGTGCCAGCAGCTTACGATACACAGATACGCAGTATTTT.

The chain recombines TRBV5-4 with TRBJ2-3; a weak D match, TRBD1 (7 bases). CDR1 and CDR2 from the germline V gene are SGHNT and YYREEE (reference sequence). There are 15 residues in the CDR3. Between the trimmed V and J ends, which lost 6 bases and 2 bases, there was a span of 16 bases. DNA for the CDR3: TGTGCCAGCACCCAGGGGGGTGGTTCCACAGATACGCAGTATTTT. This sequence encodes CASTQGGGSTDTQYF.

The chain joins TRBV6-5 to TRBJ2-3; maybe TRBD1 (6 bases). CDR3 length equals 15 residues. V was cut by 7 bases and J by 2 bases, with 16 bases left in between. In germline, CDR1 is MNHEY, CDR2 SVGAGI. The CDR3 coding sequence is TGTGCCAGCAATCGTGGACAGTTAAACACAGATACGCAGTATTTT. It is translated as CASNRGQLNTDTQYF.

About this clone itself: Different DNA sequences within this sample yield the same CDR3. J is TRBJ2-1 and V is TRBV9, with D perhaps TRBD2 (5 bases). Between the trimmed V and J ends, which lost 0 bases and 0 bases, there was a span of 7 bases. This CDR3 region has 15 residues. Germline-derived CDR1 and CDR2 are SGDLS and YYNGEE. The CDR3 DNA reads TGTGCCAGCAGCGTAGAACTAGTCTCCTACAATGAGCAGTTCTTC. Translation gives CASSVELVSYNEQFF.

The V gene is TRBV2, the J gene TRBJ2-1; the D is unclear. Deletions cut 8 bases from V and 0 bases from J, with 11 bases between. The germline V gene has CDR1 SNHLY and CDR2 FYNNEI. CDR3 size: 14 residues. The CDR3 coding sequence is TGTGCCAGCGGCTCGTGGGGCTCCTACAATGAGCAGTTCTTC. Protein sequence: CASGSWGSYNEQFF.

The rearrangement links TRBV29-1 to TRBJ1-2, with 9 positions matching TRBD1. The CDR3 spans 13 residues. Germline V gives CDR1 SQVTM, CDR2 ANQGSEA. Trimming took 6 bases from V and 7 from J; bases not matched to a gene: 9. As DNA, the CDR3 is TGCAGCGTGGAGGACAGGGGTTTTAGTGGCTACACCTTC. Residues: CSVEDRGFSGYTF.

V is TRBV4-3 and J is TRBJ2-7; D ambiguous. From germline, CDR1 is LGHNA and CDR2 YSLEER. The CDR3 extends over 15 amino acids. V lost 1 base, J lost 1 base, and 11 bases lay in between. The DNA for the CDR3 is TGCGCCAGCAGCCAAGGGGTTGTAGGGTCCTACGAGCAGTACTTC. Translated, it gives CASSQGVVGSYEQYF.

This clone was seen more than once but under ten times. Other DNA sequences in this sample translate to the same CDR3. The genes are TRBV6-1 and TRBJ2-7; D call uncertain. The CDR3 covers 12 residues. CDR1 and CDR2 (germline): MNHNS, SASEGT. V lost 3 bases to trimming and J lost 3 bases, with 6 bases between them. The CDR3 region is CASSETYYEQYF. CDR3 in DNA: TGTGCCAGCAGTGAGACTTACTACGAGCAGTACTTC.

This sequence joins TRBV9 and TRBJ2-1; 13 bases map to TRBD2. This CDR3 is 16 amino acids long. Germline V gene lookup returns CDR1 SGDLS and CDR2 YYNGEE. V lost 4 bases to trimming and J lost 5 bases; unmatched junction nucleotides: 6. CDR3 sequence reads: CASSSRLAGGHNEQFF. DNA of the CDR3: TGTGCCAGCAGCTCAAGACTAGCGGGAGGCCACAATGAGCAGTTCTTC. Full variable domain (missing parts from reference TRBV9 and TRBJ2-1): DSGVTQTPKHLITATGQRVTLRCSPRSGDLSVYWYQQSLDQGLQFLIQYYNGEERAKGNILERFSAQQFPDLHSELNLSSLELGDSALYFCASSSRLAGGHNEQFFGPGTRLTVL.

The gene calls are TRBV7-3 and TRBJ2-3; D unclear. The CDR3 is 13 residues long. CDR1 SGHTA and CDR2 FQGTGA come from the germline V gene. Trimming removed 2 bases at V and 3 bases at J, with 6 bases between. This CDR3 reads CASSLAQTDTQYF. CDR3 coding DNA: TGTGCCAGCAGCTTAGCGCAGACAGATACGCAGTATTTT.

The chain links TRBV7-9 to TRBJ2-7; 11 positions match TRBD1. CDR1 and CDR2 (germline): SEHNR, FQNEAQ (reference sequence). With 2 bases clipped from V and 2 bases from J, the junction kept 8 bases outside the gene matches. The CDR3 runs 17 residues. CDR3 nucleotides: TGTGCCAGCAGCTTACCGGGACAGGGGGGAGAGCCCTACGAGCAGTACTTC. It is translated as CASSLPGQGGEPYEQYF.

The gene calls are TRBV19 and TRBJ2-1; the match to TRBD1 covers 8 bases. Per the germline V gene, CDR1 is LNHDA and CDR2 is SQIVND (reference sequence). The CDR3 covers 16 residues. V was pared by 0 bases and J by 3 bases, with 4 bases of the junction left unmatched. The CDR3 region is CASSIDPGTGYNEQFF. CDR3 nucleotide sequence: TGTGCCAGTAGTATAGACCCCGGGACAGGCTACAATGAGCAGTTCTTC.

The sample holds one count of this clone. The V gene is TRBV9, the J gene TRBJ2-5; possibly TRBD1 or TRBD2 for D (7 bases each). From germline, CDR1 is SGDLS and CDR2 YYNGEE. This CDR3 has 17 amino acids. V was pared by 0 bases and J by 9 bases, with 24 bases between. The CDR3: CASSVEWGTGVRGAQYF. The CDR3 coding sequence is TGTGCCAGCAGCGTAGAGTGGGGAACAGGGGTACGGGGGGCCCAGTACTTC.

The rearrangement uses TRBV9 and TRBJ2-3, with 16 bases lining up with TRBD2. Germline values: CDR1 SGDLS, CDR2 YYNGEE. The CDR3 runs to 17 residues. Unmatched junction bases numbered 3, after V lost 3 bases and J lost 2 bases. CDR3 DNA: TGTGCCAGCAGCGCGGGACTAGCGGGAGGGAACACAGATACGCAGTATTTT. Encoded protein: CASSAGLAGGNTDTQYF.

The chain links TRBV6-5 to TRBJ2-5, with TRBD2 matching 9 bases. J lost 5 bases, V lost 5 bases, and 6 bases had no gene match. The CDR3 is made up of 14 amino acids. Germline V lookup: CDR1 MNHEY, CDR2 SVGAGI. This CDR3 reads CASSPTSGGETQYF. The DNA of the CDR3 is TGTGCCAGCAGTCCGACTAGCGGTGGGGAGACCCAGTACTTC.

The rearrangement joins TRBV10-2 to TRBJ2-7; possible D gene TRBD2, 5 bases. Germline V gene lookup returns CDR1 WSHSY and CDR2 SAAADI. This CDR3 is 13 amino acids long. Trimming stripped 11 bases from V and 6 bases from J, with 20 bases between. CDR3 in DNA: TGCGCCGCTTCAACTACCGCCCGGGGCGAGCAGTACTTC. Amino acid sequence: CAASTTARGEQYF.

The genes are TRBV27 and TRBJ2-1, with 10 bases lining up with TRBD2. J lost 7 bases, V lost 2 bases, and 11 bases had no gene match. Germline values: CDR1 MNHEY, CDR2 SMNVEV (reference sequence). There are 17 residues in the CDR3. In DNA form, the CDR3 reads TGTGCCAGCAGTTTAGTAGCGGGAGGCACTTCTGGTAATGAGCAGTTCTTC. Translating gives CASSLVAGGTSGNEQFF.

The chain is built from TRBV11-3 and TRBJ1-3; D is possibly TRBD1 (5 bases). Trimming left V 6 bases short and J 2 bases short, with 8 bases between. This CDR3 has 13 residues. Germline CDR1 reads SGHNT; CDR2 reads YENEEA. The DNA of the CDR3 is TGTGCCAGCAGTTCAGGGACTGGAAACACCATATATTTT. This gives the protein CASSSGTGNTIYF.

The rearrangement uses TRBV7-3 and TRBJ2-5; D is uncertain. This CDR3 spans 16 amino acids. Germline V gene data show CDR1 as SGHTA and CDR2 as FQGTGA. Between the trimmed V and J ends, which lost 2 bases and 2 bases, there was a span of 15 bases. The CDR3 region has the DNA TGTGCCAGCAGCTTACCACGCCTTCTCTCACAAGAGACCCAGTACTTC. It codes for CASSLPRLLSQETQYF.

The chain combines TRBV25-1 with TRBJ2-3; D unclear. Trimming removed 1 base at V and 2 bases at J, with 10 bases between. This CDR3 has 15 residues. Germline CDR1 MGHDK, CDR2 SYGVNS. The CDR3 loop reads CASSESVSHTDTQYF. CDR3 nucleotide sequence: TGTGCCAGCAGTGAATCAGTCAGTCACACAGATACGCAGTATTTT.

CDR3 residues: CASSQGRPDFYEQYF. CDR3 coding DNA: TGTGCCAGCAGCCAGGGGCGGCCTGATTTCTACGAGCAGTACTTC. V is TRBV7-2 and J is TRBJ2-7; a weak D match, TRBD1 (6 bases). CDR3 size: 15 residues. Germline assignment: CDR1 SGHTA and CDR2 FQGNSA. Trimming took 5 bases from V and 3 from J, leaving 17 bases between them.

This clone was seen only once. This chain uses TRBV2 with TRBJ2-7; TRBD1 matches 8 bases. The ends lost 2 bases at V and 4 bases at J; junction bases unmatched: 4. CDR1 SNHLY and CDR2 FYNNEI come from the germline V gene. CDR3 length equals 14 residues. The CDR3 region is CASSEPGGLYEQYF. For the CDR3, the DNA is TGTGCCAGCAGTGAACCAGGGGGCTTATACGAGCAGTACTTC.

V is TRBV25-1 and J is TRBJ2-5; 9 nucleotides match TRBD1. Germline assignment: CDR1 MGHDK and CDR2 SYGVNS. CDR3 length: 16 residues. With 8 bases clipped from V and 5 bases from J, the junction kept 15 bases outside the gene matches. The CDR3 DNA is TGTGCCAGCGCAAAACAGGGGGCCCTACCAATGGAGACCCAGTACTTC. Translation gives CASAKQGALPMETQYF.

As for this clone: Other DNA sequences in the same sample also yield this CDR3. This chain joins TRBV5-1 and TRBJ2-5; 12 bases fit TRBD1. V shed 3 bases and J 5 bases; nucleotides not matched to a gene: 5. The CDR3 totals 15 residues. The germline V gene encodes CDR1 SGHRS and CDR2 YFSETQ. The DNA for the CDR3 is TGCGCCAGCAGCTCTACCGGGACAGGGGGCGAGACCCAGTACTTC. Its protein is CASSSTGTGGETQYF.

The chain has TRBV25-1 and TRBJ1-1; 9 bases align to TRBD1. This CDR3 has 16 amino acids. With 6 bases clipped from V and 4 bases from J, the junction kept 12 bases outside the gene matches. Germline lookup yields CDR1 MGHDK and CDR2 SYGVNS. The CDR3 reads CASRAPGTGPVTEAFF. For the CDR3, the DNA is TGTGCCAGCAGAGCCCCCGGGACAGGGCCCGTCACTGAAGCTTTCTTT.

The J gene is TRBJ2-7, the V gene TRBV28; D gene uncertain. The length of the CDR3 is 14 residues. Germline values: CDR1 MDHEN, CDR2 SYDVKM. The V and J ends lost 5 bases and 1 base respectively, with 12 bases between them. CDR3 protein: CASSPATPSYEQYF. CDR3 DNA sequence: TGTGCCAGCAGTCCAGCTACCCCGTCCTACGAGCAGTACTTC.